This TCR beta chain was sequenced in a study of T-cell memory formation after mild COVID-19. Background on the study: TCR clustering was largely donor specific. General study results and limits: Whereas later expanders leaned CD4+, clones contracting day 15 to 85 showed a balanced CD4/CD8 makeup. In pre-infection memory, a portion of responding clones appeared, which suggested that cross-reactive memory joined.

A single record per CDR3 protein comes from TCRdb applying MiXCR to the 5' RACE reads. The profile shows under 300,000 distinct CDR3 sequences, roughly 17% of them singletons. About this clonotype: Its target is unknown.

The CDR3 contains 16 residues. Germline V gives CDR1 ENHRY, CDR2 SYGVKD. J gave up 6 bases and V 5 bases, and 6 bases lay outside the gene matches. This receptor was identified in a man between 18 and 35 years old who had mild COVID-19 (a few samples of this study predate the infection). Cell type and time point are not known. Specimen: PBMCs or a T cell subset sorted from them (not recorded which). The chain joins TRBV10-3 to TRBJ2-3; TRBD2 agrees at 15 bases. In DNA form, the CDR3 reads TGTGCCATCAGTCAGGGACTAGCGGGGGGAGAGGATACGCAGTATTTT. It codes for CAISQGLAGGEDTQYF.